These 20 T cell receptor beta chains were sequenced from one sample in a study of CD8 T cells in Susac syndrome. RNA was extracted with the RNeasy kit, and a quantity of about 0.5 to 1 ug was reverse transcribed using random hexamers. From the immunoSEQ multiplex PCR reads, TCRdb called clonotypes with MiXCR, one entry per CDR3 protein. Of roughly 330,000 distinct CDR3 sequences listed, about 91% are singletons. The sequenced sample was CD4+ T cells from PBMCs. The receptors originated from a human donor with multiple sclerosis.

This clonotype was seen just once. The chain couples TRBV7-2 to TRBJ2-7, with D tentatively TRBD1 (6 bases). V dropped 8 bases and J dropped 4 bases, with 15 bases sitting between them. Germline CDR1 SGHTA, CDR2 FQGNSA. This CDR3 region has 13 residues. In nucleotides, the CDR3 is TGTGCCAGCGGAATGAACAGGGTTTACGAGCAGTACTTC. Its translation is CASGMNRVYEQYF.

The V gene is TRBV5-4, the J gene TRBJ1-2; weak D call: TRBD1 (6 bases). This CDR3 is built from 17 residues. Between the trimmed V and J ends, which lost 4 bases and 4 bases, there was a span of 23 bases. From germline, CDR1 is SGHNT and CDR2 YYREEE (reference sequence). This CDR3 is CASSPRRGGNIRYGYTF. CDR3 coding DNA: TGTGCCAGCAGCCCCCGCCGAGGGGGTAATATACGCTATGGCTACACCTTC.

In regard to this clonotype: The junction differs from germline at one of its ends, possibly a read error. The CDR3 region has the DNA TGTGCCAGCGCCCCTCACGCAGGGAGGCCTGACTTT. Amino acids: CASAPHAGRPDF. The J gene is TRBJ1-1, the V gene TRBV27; D is perhaps TRBD1 (5 bases). Germline CDR1 MNHEY, CDR2 SMNVEV (reference sequence). CDR3 length: 12 residues.

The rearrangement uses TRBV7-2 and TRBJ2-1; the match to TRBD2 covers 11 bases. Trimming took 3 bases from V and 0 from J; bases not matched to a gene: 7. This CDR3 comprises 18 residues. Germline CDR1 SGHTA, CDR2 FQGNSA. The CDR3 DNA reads TGTGCCAGCAGCTTTTTAGCGGGGGGGCCCAGCTCCTACAATGAGCAGTTCTTC. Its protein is CASSFLAGGPSSYNEQFF.

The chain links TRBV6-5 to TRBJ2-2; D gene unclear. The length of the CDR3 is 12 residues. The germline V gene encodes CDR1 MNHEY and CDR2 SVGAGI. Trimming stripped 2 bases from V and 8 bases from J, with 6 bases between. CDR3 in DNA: TGTGCCAGCAGTTACGCTCGGGGGGAGCTGTTTTTT. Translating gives CASSYARGELFF.

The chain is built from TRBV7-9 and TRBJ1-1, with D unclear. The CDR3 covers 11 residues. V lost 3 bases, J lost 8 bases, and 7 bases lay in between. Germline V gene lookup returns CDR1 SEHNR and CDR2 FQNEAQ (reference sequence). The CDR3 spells CASSLIEEAFF. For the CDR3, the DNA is TGTGCCAGCAGCTTGATCGAAGAAGCTTTCTTT.

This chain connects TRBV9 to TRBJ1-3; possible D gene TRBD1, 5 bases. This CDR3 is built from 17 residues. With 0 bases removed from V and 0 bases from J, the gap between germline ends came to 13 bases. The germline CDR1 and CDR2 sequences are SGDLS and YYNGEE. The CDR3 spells CASSVGPDGGSGNTIYF. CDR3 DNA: TGTGCCAGCAGCGTAGGGCCTGACGGGGGCTCTGGAAACACCATATATTTT.

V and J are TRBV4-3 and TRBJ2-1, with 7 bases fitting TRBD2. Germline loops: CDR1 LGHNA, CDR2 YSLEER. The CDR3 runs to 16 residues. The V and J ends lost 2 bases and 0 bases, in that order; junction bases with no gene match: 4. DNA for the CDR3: TGCGCCAGCAGCCAACTTACGGGGGGCTCCTACAATGAGCAGTTCTTC. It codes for CASSQLTGGSYNEQFF.

This CDR3 is CASSPMRQGTGSGNTIYF. Written as DNA, the CDR3 is TGTGCCAGCAGCCCCATGAGACAGGGCACTGGATCTGGAAACACCATATATTTT. The rearrangement uses TRBV7-2 and TRBJ1-3; TRBD1 matches 7 bases. CDR3 length: 18 amino acids. V shed 5 bases and J 1 base; nucleotides not matched to a gene: 14. Germline CDR1 and CDR2: SGHTA and FQGNSA.

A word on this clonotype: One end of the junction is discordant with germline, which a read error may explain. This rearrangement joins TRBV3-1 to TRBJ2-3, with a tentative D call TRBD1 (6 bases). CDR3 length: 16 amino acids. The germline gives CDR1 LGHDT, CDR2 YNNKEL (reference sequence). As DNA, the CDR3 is TGTGCCAGCAGTCAAGAGGACAGCCCTAGCACAGATACGCAGTATTTT. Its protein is CASSQEDSPSTDTQYF.

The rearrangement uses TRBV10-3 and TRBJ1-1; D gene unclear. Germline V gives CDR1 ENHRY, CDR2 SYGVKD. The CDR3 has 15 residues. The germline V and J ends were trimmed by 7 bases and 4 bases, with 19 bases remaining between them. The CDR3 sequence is CAITRVDGRGTEAFF. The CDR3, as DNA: TGTGCCATCACCCGAGTTGACGGCCGGGGCACTGAAGCTTTCTTT.

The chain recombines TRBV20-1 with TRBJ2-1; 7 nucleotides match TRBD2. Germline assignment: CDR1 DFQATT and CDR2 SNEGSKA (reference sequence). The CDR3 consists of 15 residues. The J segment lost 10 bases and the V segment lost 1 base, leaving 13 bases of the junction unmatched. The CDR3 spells CSARGRSGAAGEQFF. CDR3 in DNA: TGCAGTGCTAGAGGAAGGAGCGGGGCGGCGGGCGAGCAGTTCTTC.

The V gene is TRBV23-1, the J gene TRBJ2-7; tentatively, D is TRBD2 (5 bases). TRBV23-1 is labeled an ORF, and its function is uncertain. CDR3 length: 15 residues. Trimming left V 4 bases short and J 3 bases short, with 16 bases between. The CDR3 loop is CASSPIGVGYYEQYF. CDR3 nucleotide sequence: TGCGCCAGCAGTCCTATCGGGGTGGGATACTACGAGCAGTACTTC.

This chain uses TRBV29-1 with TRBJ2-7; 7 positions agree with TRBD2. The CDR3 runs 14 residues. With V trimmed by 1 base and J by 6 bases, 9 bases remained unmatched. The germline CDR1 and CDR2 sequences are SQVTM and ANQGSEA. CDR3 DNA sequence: TGCAGCGTTGAAGGGGCTAGCGGCATTCCCGAGCAGTACTTC. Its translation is CSVEGASGIPEQYF.

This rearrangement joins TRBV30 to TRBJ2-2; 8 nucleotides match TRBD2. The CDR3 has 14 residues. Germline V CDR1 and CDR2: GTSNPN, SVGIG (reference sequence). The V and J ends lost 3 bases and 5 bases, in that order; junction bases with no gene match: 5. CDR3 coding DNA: TGTGCCTGGAGCCCGGGGGGGCGTACCGGGGAGCTGTTTTTT. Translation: CAWSPGGRTGELFF.

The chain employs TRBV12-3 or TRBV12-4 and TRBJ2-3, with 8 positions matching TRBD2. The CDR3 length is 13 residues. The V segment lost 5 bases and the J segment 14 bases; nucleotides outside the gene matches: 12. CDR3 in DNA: TGTGCCAGCAGTCCTAATGCGGGGACTAGGGGGTATTTT. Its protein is CASSPNAGTRGYF.

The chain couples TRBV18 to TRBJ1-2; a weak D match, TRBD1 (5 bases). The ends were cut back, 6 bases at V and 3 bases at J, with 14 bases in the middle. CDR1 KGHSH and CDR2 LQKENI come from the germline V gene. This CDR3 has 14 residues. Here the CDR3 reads CASSWDGKDYGYTF. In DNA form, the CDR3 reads TGTGCCAGCTCTTGGGACGGAAAAGACTATGGCTACACCTTC.

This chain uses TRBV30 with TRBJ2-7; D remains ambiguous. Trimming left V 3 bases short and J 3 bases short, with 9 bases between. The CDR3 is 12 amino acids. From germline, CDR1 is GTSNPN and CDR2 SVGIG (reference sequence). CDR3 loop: CAWSRTFYEQYF. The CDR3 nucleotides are TGTGCCTGGAGCAGGACCTTCTACGAGCAGTACTTC. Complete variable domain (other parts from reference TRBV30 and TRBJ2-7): SQTIHQWPATLVQPVGSPLSLECTVEGTSNPNLYWYRQAAGRGLQLLFYSVGIGQISSEVPQNLSASRPQDRQFILSSKKLLLSDSGFYLCAWSRTFYEQYFGPGTRLTVT.

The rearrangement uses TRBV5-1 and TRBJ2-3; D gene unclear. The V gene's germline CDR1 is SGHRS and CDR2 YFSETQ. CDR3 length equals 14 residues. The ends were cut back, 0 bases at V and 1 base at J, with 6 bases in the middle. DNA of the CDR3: TGCGCCAGCAGCTTGGATTGGGGCACAGATACGCAGTATTTT. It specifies CASSLDWGTDTQYF.

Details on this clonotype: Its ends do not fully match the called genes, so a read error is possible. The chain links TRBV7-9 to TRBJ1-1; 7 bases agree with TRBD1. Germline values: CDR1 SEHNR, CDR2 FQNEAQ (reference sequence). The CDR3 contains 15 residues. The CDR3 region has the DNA TGTGCCAGCAGCAACTCAGGGGGGAGTTTGACTGAAGCTGTCTTT. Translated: CASSNSGGSLTEAVF.